Below, one T cell receptor beta chain is given with its context. This entry comes from a study of blood T cell repertoires in COVID-19. Study at large: Sites in the United States, Italy and Spain provided acute and convalescent COVID-19 samples.

Trimming stripped 3 bases from V and 1 base from J, with 15 bases between. CDR3 length equals 16 residues. In germline, CDR1 is SEHNR, CDR2 FQNEAQ (reference sequence). Method: immunoSEQ multiplex PCR; TCRdb's copy keeps in-frame clones and lacks some. The sample yields about 130,000 clones, roughly 83% seen once. J is TRBJ2-5 and V is TRBV7-9, with TRBD1 as a possible D gene (5 bases). The source material was peripheral blood. The origin of this receptor is a human donor in a cohort sampled during active COVID-19. The CDR3 nucleotides are TGTGCCAGCAGCTTGCCGACCGATCAGGGCCAAGAGACCCAGTACTTC. Amino acids: CASSLPTDQGQETQYF.